The 22 T cell receptor beta chains in this list originate from one sample, sequenced in a study of cytomegalovirus exposure and HLA in healthy donors. PCR employed 60 Vbeta and 13 Jbeta primers. TCRdb's table, derived via immunoSEQ multiplex PCR, lists solely in-frame clones and lacks some. This sample has fewer than 200,000 clones; 75% occur once, and the top ten carry 2.5% to 3.5%. The material sequenced was PBMCs. The receptors originated from a woman between 45 and 65 years old in good health and CMV-seropositive.

This clone was detected once. The J gene is TRBJ1-2, the V gene TRBV6-1; TRBD1 agrees at 7 bases. The CDR3 sequence is 12 residues long. Trimming removed 10 bases from V and 1 base from J; junction bases left unmatched: 3. Germline assignment: CDR1 MNHNS and CDR2 SASEGT. The CDR3 bases are TGTGCCACGGGACAGCATAACTATGGCTACACCTTC. This translates into CATGQHNYGYTF.

The CDR3 nucleotides read TGTGCCAGCAGCTGGCGGGGGGGTTCTCCTAACTATGGCTACACCTTC. Protein: CASSWRGGSPNYGYTF. This chain connects TRBV5-4 to TRBJ1-2; D may be TRBD1 (5 bases). Trimming took off 3 bases at V and 0 bases at J, with 15 bases between the two ends. CDR1 SGHNT and CDR2 YYREEE come from the germline V gene (reference sequence). The CDR3 has 16 amino acids.

The V gene is TRBV5-6, the J gene TRBJ1-5; 11 bases align to TRBD1. The V segment lost 3 bases and the J segment 4 bases; nucleotides outside the gene matches: 6. The germline V gene encodes CDR1 SGHDT and CDR2 YYEEEE. The CDR3 is 16 residues long. The CDR3 spells CASSSGTGGRNQPQHF. The CDR3 nucleotides are TGTGCCAGCAGCTCGGGGACAGGGGGGAGGAATCAGCCCCAGCATTTT.

The chain carries TRBV6-5 and TRBJ1-2, with D uncertain. This CDR3 has 15 amino acids. The V end was cut by 0 bases, the J end by 6 bases, with 14 bases between. Germline-derived CDR1 and CDR2 are MNHEY and SVGAGI. CDR3 in amino acids: CASSYSRWNGDGYTF. The CDR3 DNA reads TGTGCCAGCAGTTACTCGAGGTGGAACGGGGATGGCTACACCTTC.

This chain links TRBV10-2 with TRBJ2-5, with TRBD2 matching over 7 bases. With 4 bases clipped from V and 6 bases from J, the junction kept 8 bases outside the gene matches. There are 14 residues in the CDR3. CDR1 and CDR2 from the germline V gene are WSHSY and SAAADI. The CDR3 region has the DNA TGCGCCAGCAGTGGGGCGGGGGACGTGAAGACCCAGTACTTC. Residues: CASSGAGDVKTQYF.

The V call is TRBV5-1, the J call TRBJ2-5; possible D gene TRBD2, 7 bases. Germline-derived CDR1 and CDR2 are SGHRS and YFSETQ. V lost 0 bases and J 5 bases, leaving 14 bases between the germline ends. The CDR3 has 15 residues. DNA of the CDR3: TGCGCCAGCAGCTTGGGGTGGGGGGGCCAGGAGACCCAGTACTTC. This gives the protein CASSLGWGGQETQYF.

V and J are TRBV7-9 and TRBJ2-1, with 10 bases fitting TRBD1. V shed 5 bases, J shed 9 bases, and the junction held 13 bases outside the gene matches. CDR1 and CDR2 from the germline V gene are SEHNR and FQNEAQ (reference sequence). The CDR3 consists of 16 residues. The CDR3 DNA follows: TGTGCCAGCAGCCAAACATTCGGGACAGGGGCCGGTGAGCAGTTCTTC. This encodes CASSQTFGTGAGEQFF.

This clone showed up just a few times. The gene calls are TRBV6-1 and TRBJ1-1; the D gene is possibly TRBD1 (6 bases). The V end lost 5 bases, the J end lost 2 bases, and 12 bases lay between the germline ends. This CDR3 spans 14 amino acids. CDR1 and CDR2 from the germline V gene are MNHNS and SASEGT. Written as DNA, the CDR3 is TGTGCCAGCAGTTCGGGACACCGAAACACTGAAGCTTTCTTT. Encoded protein: CASSSGHRNTEAFF.

This clone turned up a few times. The chain couples TRBV6-5 to TRBJ2-6; D remains ambiguous. Germline V gives CDR1 MNHEY, CDR2 SVGAGI. Deletions cut 6 bases from V and 6 bases from J, with 9 bases between. CDR3 length: 13 amino acids. The CDR3: CASSPPSANVLTF. The DNA of the CDR3 is TGTGCCAGCAGCCCCCCCTCGGCCAACGTCCTGACTTTC.

This clone was observed a few times. The chain employs TRBV5-4 and TRBJ2-5, with 15 positions matching TRBD2. Germline trimming cut 5 bases from V and 1 base from J; bases unmatched to any gene: 6. The CDR3 is 17 amino acids. Germline CDR1 and CDR2: SGHNT and YYREEE (reference sequence). The CDR3 loop is CASSPGLAGGVQETQYF. The CDR3 DNA reads TGTGCCAGCAGTCCGGGACTAGCGGGGGGCGTCCAAGAGACCCAGTACTTC.

This clone was observed a single time. The chain uses TRBV2 and TRBJ1-2; tentatively, D is TRBD1 (6 bases). This CDR3 is 15 amino acids long. V gave up 2 bases and J gave up 8 bases, with 18 bases separating them. Germline V gene sequence: CDR1 SNHLY, CDR2 FYNNEI. In nucleotides, the CDR3 is TGTGCCAGCAGTGAAAGTTGGGGGCAAGCCAACGGCTACACCTTC. Its translation: CASSESWGQANGYTF.

The CDR3 loop reads CASSPLGRGGYTF. The CDR3 DNA reads as TGTGCCAGCAGTCCACTAGGGCGGGGAGGCTACACCTTC. J is TRBJ1-2 and V is TRBV6-5; no reliable D call. Looked up from germline, CDR1 is MNHEY and CDR2 is SVGAGI. The CDR3 has 13 residues. Trimming took off 5 bases at V and 8 bases at J, with 15 bases between the two ends.

V and J are TRBV7-3 and TRBJ2-2; D gene ambiguous. CDR3 length: 14 residues. The ends were cut back, 10 bases at V and 4 bases at J, with 16 bases in the middle. Germline CDR1 and CDR2: SGHTA and FQGTGA. The CDR3 DNA follows: TGTGCCATCCAACAAGTGGTAGCCACCGGGGAGCTGTTTTTT. This translates into CAIQQVVATGELFF.

The chain links TRBV7-6 to TRBJ2-1; 8 bases fit TRBD2. V gave up 3 bases and J gave up 13 bases; unmatched junction bases: 8. In germline, CDR1 is SGHVS, CDR2 FNYEAQ. There are 13 residues in the CDR3. The CDR3 sequence: CASSFEAGGRQFF. The CDR3 coding sequence is TGTGCCAGCAGCTTCGAGGCGGGGGGACGCCAGTTCTTC.

The gene calls are TRBV19 and TRBJ1-1; TRBD1 agrees at 8 bases. This CDR3 has 14 residues. In germline, CDR1 is LNHDA, CDR2 SQIVND (reference sequence). With 6 bases clipped from V and 2 bases from J, the junction kept 5 bases outside the gene matches. The CDR3 DNA reads as TGTGCCAGTAGATGGACAGGGACTAACACTGAAGCTTTCTTT. This translates into CASRWTGTNTEAFF.

This clone turned up a few times. The CDR3 DNA is TGTGCCAGTAGTGTCTGGCCCAACACTGAAGCTTTCTTT. Amino acid sequence: CASSVWPNTEAFF. The chain is built from TRBV19 and TRBJ1-1; D gene uncertain. Germline loops: CDR1 LNHDA, CDR2 SQIVND (reference sequence). The CDR3 covers 13 residues. The V and J ends lost 5 bases and 2 bases respectively, with 9 bases between them.

This chain joins TRBV5-6 and TRBJ2-5; 9 nucleotides agree with TRBD2. V lost 3 bases and J lost 5; bases outside the gene matches: 5. This CDR3 comprises 14 residues. CDR1 and CDR2 from the germline V gene are SGHDT and YYEEEE. The CDR3 loop reads CASSSPTSGETQYF. The CDR3, as DNA: TGTGCCAGCAGCTCCCCAACTAGCGGGGAGACCCAGTACTTC.

This chain connects TRBV19 to TRBJ1-3; 11 bases are a match to TRBD1. The CDR3 contains 15 residues. Germline values: CDR1 LNHDA, CDR2 SQIVND (reference sequence). J gave up 4 bases and V 6 bases, and 5 bases lay outside the gene matches. The CDR3 protein is CASSGQGASGNTIYF. The CDR3, as DNA: TGTGCCAGTAGCGGACAGGGGGCTTCCGGAAACACCATATATTTT.

The V call is TRBV2, the J call TRBJ1-3; TRBD1 aligns across 7 bases. V lost 6 bases, J lost 4 bases, and 3 bases stayed unmatched. CDR1 SNHLY and CDR2 FYNNEI come from the germline V gene. CDR3 length: 13 residues. The CDR3 here is CASRRDSGNTIYF. The CDR3 nucleotides read TGTGCCAGCAGGCGGGACAGCGGAAACACCATATATTTT. Complete variable domain (other parts from reference TRBV2 and TRBJ1-3): EPEVTQTPSHQVTQMGQEVILRCVPISNHLYFYWYRQILGQKVEFLVSFYNNEISEKSEIFDDQFSVERPDGSNFTLKIRSTKLEDSAMYFCASRRDSGNTIYFGEGSWLTVV.

The rearrangement joins TRBV29-1 to TRBJ2-3; D is undetermined. V was shortened by 5 bases and J by 3 bases, with 12 bases between the two germline ends. The V gene's germline CDR1 is SQVTM and CDR2 ANQGSEA. The CDR3 sequence is 13 residues long. The DNA for the CDR3 is TGCAGCGTTCAAGGCCGAGGAACAGATACGCAGTATTTT. Translated: CSVQGRGTDTQYF.

The V and J genes are TRBV2 and TRBJ1-6, with D maybe TRBD1 (5 bases). The CDR3 runs 14 residues. CDR1 and CDR2 from the germline V gene are SNHLY and FYNNEI. Between the trimmed V and J ends, which lost 8 bases and 10 bases, there was a span of 18 bases. Here the CDR3 reads CASQGRARGSPLHF. The DNA of the CDR3 is TGTGCCAGCCAGGGTAGGGCTCGAGGATCACCCCTCCACTTT.

This rearrangement joins TRBV7-9 to TRBJ1-2; weak D call: TRBD1 (5 bases). This CDR3 is 15 amino acids long. Germline CDR1 and CDR2: SEHNR and FQNEAQ (reference sequence). With 2 bases removed from V and 2 bases from J, the gap between germline ends came to 12 bases. DNA for the CDR3: TGTGCCAGCAGCTTACTGTCGGACAAAAACTATGGCTACACCTTC. Its translation is CASSLLSDKNYGYTF.